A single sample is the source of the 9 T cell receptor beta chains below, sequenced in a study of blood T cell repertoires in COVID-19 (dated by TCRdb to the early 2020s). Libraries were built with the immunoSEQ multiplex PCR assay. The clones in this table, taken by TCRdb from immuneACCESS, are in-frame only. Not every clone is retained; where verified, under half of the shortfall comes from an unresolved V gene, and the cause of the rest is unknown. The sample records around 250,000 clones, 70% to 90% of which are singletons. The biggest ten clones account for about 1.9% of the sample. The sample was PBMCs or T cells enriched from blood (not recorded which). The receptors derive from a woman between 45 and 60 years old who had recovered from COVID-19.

The CDR3 sequence is CASSSGRVGQGRPYEQYF. CDR3 DNA: TGTGCCAGCAGTTCCGGTCGGGTAGGACAGGGAAGACCCTACGAGCAGTACTTC. The chain uses TRBV28 and TRBJ2-7; 8 bases match TRBD1. The J segment lost 2 bases and the V segment lost 4 bases, leaving 16 bases of the junction unmatched. The CDR3 spans 18 residues. Germline CDR1 and CDR2: MDHEN and SYDVKM.

The CDR3 is CASSSPGQGSYEQYF. The CDR3 DNA is TGTGCCAGCAGCTCCCCAGGACAGGGCTCCTACGAGCAGTACTTC. The chain uses TRBV7-9 and TRBJ2-7; 8 positions agree with TRBD1. The CDR3 length is 15 residues. The V and J ends lost 4 bases and 0 bases, in that order; junction bases with no gene match: 5. The germline V gene encodes CDR1 SEHNR and CDR2 FQNEAQ (reference sequence).

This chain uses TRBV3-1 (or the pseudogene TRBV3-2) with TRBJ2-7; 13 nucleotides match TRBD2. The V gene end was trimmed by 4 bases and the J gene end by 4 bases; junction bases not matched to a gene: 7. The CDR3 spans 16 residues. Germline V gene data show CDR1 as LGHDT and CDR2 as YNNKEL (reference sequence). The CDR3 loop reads CASSRRTSGSSYEQYF. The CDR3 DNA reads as TGTGCCAGCAGCCGCAGGACTAGCGGGAGTTCGTACGAGCAGTACTTC.

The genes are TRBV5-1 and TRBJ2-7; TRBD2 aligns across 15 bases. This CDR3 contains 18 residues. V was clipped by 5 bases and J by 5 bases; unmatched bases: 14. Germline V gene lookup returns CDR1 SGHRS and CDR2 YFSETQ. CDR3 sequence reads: CASSSGTSGRRIIDEQYF. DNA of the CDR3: TGCGCCAGCAGTTCCGGGACTAGCGGGAGGAGGATCATCGACGAGCAGTACTTC.

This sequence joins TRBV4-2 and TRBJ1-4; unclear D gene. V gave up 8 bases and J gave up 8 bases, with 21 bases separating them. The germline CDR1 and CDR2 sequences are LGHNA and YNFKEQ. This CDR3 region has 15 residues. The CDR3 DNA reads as TGTGCCAGCCCGAAGCGGGAAAGGGTGGGCGAAAAACTGTTTTTT. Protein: CASPKRERVGEKLFF.

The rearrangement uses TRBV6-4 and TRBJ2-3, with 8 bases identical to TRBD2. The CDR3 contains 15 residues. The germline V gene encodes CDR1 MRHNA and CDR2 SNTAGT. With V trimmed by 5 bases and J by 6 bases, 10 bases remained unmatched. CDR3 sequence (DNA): TGTGCCAGCAGTCCCAACGGCGGGAGGACCGATACGCAGTATTTT. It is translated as CASSPNGGRTDTQYF.

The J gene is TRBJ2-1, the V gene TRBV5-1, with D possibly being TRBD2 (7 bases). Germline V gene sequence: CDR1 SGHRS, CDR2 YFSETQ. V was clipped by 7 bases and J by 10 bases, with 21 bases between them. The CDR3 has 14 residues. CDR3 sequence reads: CASLIGGPQGEQFF. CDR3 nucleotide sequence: TGCGCCAGCCTCATCGGGGGGCCCCAGGGGGAGCAGTTCTTC. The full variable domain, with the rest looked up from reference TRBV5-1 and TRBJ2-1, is KAGVTQTPRYLIKTRGQQVTLSCSPISGHRSVSWYQQTPGQGLQFLFEYFSETQRNKGNFPGRFSGRQFSNSRSEMNVSTLELGDSALYLCASLIGGPQGEQFFGPGTRLTVL.

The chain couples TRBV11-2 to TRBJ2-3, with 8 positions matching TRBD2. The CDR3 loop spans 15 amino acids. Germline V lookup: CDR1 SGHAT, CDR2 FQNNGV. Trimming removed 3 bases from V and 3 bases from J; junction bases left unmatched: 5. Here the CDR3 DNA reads TGTGCCAGCAGCTTTAGCGGGACGGTGACAGATACGCAGTATTTT. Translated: CASSFSGTVTDTQYF. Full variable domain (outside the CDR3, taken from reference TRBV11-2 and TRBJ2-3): EAGVAQSPRYKIIEKRQSVAFWCNPISGHATLYWYQQILGQGPKLLIQFQNNGVVDDSQLPKDRFSAERLKGVDSTLKIQPAKLEDSAVYLCASSFSGTVTDTQYFGPGTRLTVL.

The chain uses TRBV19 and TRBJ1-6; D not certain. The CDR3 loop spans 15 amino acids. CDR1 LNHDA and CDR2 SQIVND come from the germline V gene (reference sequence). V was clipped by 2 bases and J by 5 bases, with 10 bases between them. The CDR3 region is CASSIRSEDNSPLHF. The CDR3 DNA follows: TGTGCCAGTAGTATACGGAGTGAGGATAATTCACCCCTCCACTTT.